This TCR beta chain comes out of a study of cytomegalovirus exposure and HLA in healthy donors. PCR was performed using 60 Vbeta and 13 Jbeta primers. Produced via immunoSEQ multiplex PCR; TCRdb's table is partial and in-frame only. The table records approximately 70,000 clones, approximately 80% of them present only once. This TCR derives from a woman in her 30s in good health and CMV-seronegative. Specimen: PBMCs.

In DNA form, the CDR3 reads TGTGCCAGCAGCTTAGACAGGGCGATCTCCTACAATGAGCAGTTCTTC. Its protein product is CASSLDRAISYNEQFF. The chain is built from TRBV7-6 and TRBJ2-1; TRBD1 might be the D (6 bases). Germline values: CDR1 SGHVS, CDR2 FNYEAQ. The CDR3 has 16 residues. Trimming took 1 base from V and 0 from J, leaving 10 bases between them.